This is a list of T cell receptor beta chains from one sample in a study of post-analysis software for immune sequencing data. Via MiXCR, TCRdb re-called the PCR reads, giving one row per CDR3 protein. The table lists 430,000 or so distinct CDR3 sequences, less than 40% of them singletons. The specimen sequenced was blood. The receptors here all came from a girl aged 2-15 years with multiple sclerosis. CDR3s include the opening cysteine and the closing phenylalanine or tryptophan.

j_call v_call cdr3_aa
TRBJ1-1 TRBV28 CASAGDTEAFF
TRBJ2-1 TRBV10-3 CAISAWVGGNEQFF
TRBJ1-2 TRBV20-1 CSARFPSRGYNYGYTF
TRBJ2-1 TRBV6-2/TRBV6-3 CASKTSGSRNEQFF
TRBJ1-2 TRBV6-5 CASGGQGLNYGYTF
TRBJ2-1 TRBV6-4 CASSELAGAGNNEQFF
TRBJ2-5 TRBV9 CASSVHRTSSSETQYF
TRBJ2-1 TRBV29-1 CSVGFRRQLSNEQFF
TRBJ2-5 TRBV6-5 CASSYSILSSQETQYF
TRBJ2-5 TRBV29-1 CSVVFGGEQYF
- TRBV29-1 CSVEGSGGGYEQYF
TRBJ2-1 TRBV7-9 CASSFGSGGDEQFF
TRBJ2-1 TRBV7-7 CASSLGGAGALHNEQFF
TRBJ2-1 TRBV20-1 CSAIRTSGGGNEQFF
TRBJ2-1 TRBV29-1 CSPAEGNEQFF
TRBJ1-1 TRBV29-1 CSVERAGAGWTEAFF
- TRBV18 CASSPPGPGPHEQYF
TRBJ2-2 TRBV2 CASSDRGTGTGELFF
TRBJ1-1 TRBV7-9 CASSTGPYSTEAFF
TRBJ2-1 TRBV28 CASSPSPGQGLNEQFF
TRBJ2-1 TRBV29-1 CSVEGLTYNEQFF
TRBJ1-1 TRBV29-1 CSVKTGTMNTEAFF
TRBJ2-1 TRBV12-3/TRBV12-4 CASSSGVTYNEQFF
TRBJ2-7 TRBV20-1 CSARDQAGSYEQYF
TRBJ2-7 TRBV20-1 CSAVRGDSYEQYF
TRBJ2-7 TRBV4-2 CASSQDAGGARYEQYF
TRBJ2-5 TRBV18 CASSPNPGETQYF
TRBJ2-2 TRBV28 CASSTLRQNTGELFF